This T cell receptor (beta chain) comes out of a study of blood T cell repertoires in COVID-19 (dated by TCRdb to between 2020 and 2021). The study in broad terms: Samples from collaborators originated in the United States, Italy and Spain and spanned both the acute and convalescent phases of COVID-19. Samples came from the ongoing ImmuneRACE study (first 160 participants) plus 1,254 subjects from 6 global collaborators. Where available, HLA class I and class II types were taken from metadata supplied by the sample provider and were not determined by assay-based typing. Subjects who had been exposed to COVID-19, were actively infected with it, or had recovered from it provided the deeply sampled blood TCRbeta repertoires that made up the dataset. The repertoires were released in a freely available public database meant as a resource for research on the immune response to SARS-CoV-2. The prospective study material was composed of cDNA or gDNA derived from T cells, B-cell-depleted T cells, or PBMCs. A de-identified subject ID, COVID-19 status, age in years and sex were almost always included in the sample metadata. Broader findings and caveats from the paper: How much clinical and demographic metadata was included differed by source and by participant, and the metadata was provided uncurated.

Details on this clone: Its antigen has not been determined. No quality values exist for individual bases; no much larger clone is one base distant.

V and J lose 6 bases and 0 bases, and a span of 15 bases separates them. CDR1 and CDR2 (MDHEN, SYDVKM) derive from the germline V gene. The CDR3 starts with the cysteine, ends with the phenylalanine, and has 16 residues. Kept here is only the CDR3 DNA, which spans 48 bases and is read in frame from base 1. The collaborating institutions used their own protocols to collect whole blood in K2EDTA tubes. Collaborator samples were shipped for TCRbeta analysis as frozen whole blood, isolated PBMCs, or DNA extracted from either sample type. TCRbeta CDR3 regions were amplified from genomic DNA by means of the immunoSEQ Assay, a bias-controlled multiplex PCR. The authors processed their data as follows. Within the assay, amplification of reference gene primers was used to estimate how many nucleated cells each sample contained. Sequence reads were collapsed and filtered to measure the absolute abundance of every unique TCRbeta CDR3 rearrangement. For each sample, productive Simpson clonality was calculated as the square root of Simpson's diversity index over productive rearrangements. TCRdb took over this immuneACCESS table, retaining in-frame rearrangements with V and J assigned. Such tables are incomplete; in checked studies, under half of the missing clones stem from an unresolved V gene, and the remainder is unexplained. Clone size and the V and J calls come from that table; the DNA yielded D and trimming. This sample has 72,000 or so clones in its table, and about 81% of those were observed once. The ten largest clones capture about 9.1% of the sample.

The rearrangement combines TRBV28 with TRBJ2-1, with the identity of the D gene unclear. The sequenced material came from peripheral blood. The receptor was derived from a human donor in a cohort sampled during active COVID-19. The CDR3 has the sequence CASSNEVLSSYNEQFF. The DNA sequence is TGTGCCAGCAGCAACGAGGTCCTTAGCTCCTACAATGAGCAGTTCTTC.